This T cell receptor beta chain derives from a study of radiotherapy plus CTLA-4 blockade in lung cancer. Overall study: Roughly 17% of patients responded objectively, and 25% to 40% achieved disease control.

Points on this clone: Its antigen is not identified.

The study gave focal radiation plus ipilimumab CTLA-4 blockade to patients with chemo-refractory metastatic non-small-cell lung cancer. Here immunoSEQ multiplex PCR was the method, and the copy in TCRdb shows in-frame clones only, minus some. The data hold 75,000 to 95,000 clones, with about three quarters observed a single time. Overall study results and limits: Subsequent to radiotherapy plus ipilimumab, tumor-derived TCR clones underwent expansion in blood. Interferon-beta, together with early blood T cell clone dynamics, reportedly best predicted response.

Material: peripheral blood, obtained from a patient treated with radiotherapy plus ipilimumab. The TCR comes from a human donor with non-small cell lung cancer that progressed on radiotherapy plus ipilimumab.

This chain's CDR3 is CASSPPEGGGEKLFF. Here the CDR3 DNA reads TGTGCCAGCAGCCCGCCCGAAGGGGGAGGGGAAAAACTGTTTTTT. This chain joins TRBV7-9 and TRBJ1-4; D possibly corresponds to TRBD1 (6 bases). Germline V CDR1 and CDR2: SEHNR, FQNEAQ (reference sequence). The ends were cut back, 5 bases at V and 8 bases at J, with 18 bases in the middle. This CDR3 has 15 residues.